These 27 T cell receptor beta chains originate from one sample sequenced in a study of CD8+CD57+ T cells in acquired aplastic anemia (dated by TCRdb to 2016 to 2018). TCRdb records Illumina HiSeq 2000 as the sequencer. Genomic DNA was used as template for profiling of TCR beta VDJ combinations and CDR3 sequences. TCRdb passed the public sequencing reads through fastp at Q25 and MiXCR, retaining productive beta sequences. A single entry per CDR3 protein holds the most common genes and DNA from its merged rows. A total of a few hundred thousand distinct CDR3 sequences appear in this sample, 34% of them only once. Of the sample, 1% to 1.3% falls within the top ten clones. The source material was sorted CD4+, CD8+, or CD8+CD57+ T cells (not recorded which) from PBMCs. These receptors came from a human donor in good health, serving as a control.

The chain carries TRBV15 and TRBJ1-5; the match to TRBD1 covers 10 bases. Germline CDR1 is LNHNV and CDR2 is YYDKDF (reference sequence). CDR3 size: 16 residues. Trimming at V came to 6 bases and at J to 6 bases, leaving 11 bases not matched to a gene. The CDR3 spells CATRDLGTGEFQPQHF. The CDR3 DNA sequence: TGTGCCACCAGAGACCTCGGGACAGGGGAATTTCAGCCCCAGCATTTT.

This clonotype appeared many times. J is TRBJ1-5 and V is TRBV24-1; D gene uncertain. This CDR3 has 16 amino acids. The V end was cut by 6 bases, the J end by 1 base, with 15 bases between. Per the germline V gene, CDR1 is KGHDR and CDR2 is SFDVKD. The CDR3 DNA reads TGTGCCACCAGTCCCCCCTGGGGTCCCAGCAATCAGCCCCAGCATTTT. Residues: CATSPPWGPSNQPQHF.

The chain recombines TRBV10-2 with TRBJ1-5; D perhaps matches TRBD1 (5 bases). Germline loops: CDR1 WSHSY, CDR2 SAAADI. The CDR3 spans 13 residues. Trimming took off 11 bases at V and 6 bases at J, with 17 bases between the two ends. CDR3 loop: CAASGGSGQPQHF. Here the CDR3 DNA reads TGCGCCGCAAGTGGGGGTTCGGGTCAGCCCCAGCATTTT.

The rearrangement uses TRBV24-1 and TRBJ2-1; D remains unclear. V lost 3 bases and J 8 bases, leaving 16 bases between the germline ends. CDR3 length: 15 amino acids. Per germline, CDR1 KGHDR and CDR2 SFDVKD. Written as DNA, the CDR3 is TGTGCCACCAGTGATCAAGGACGAGGTTGGGATGAGCAGTTCTTC. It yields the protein CATSDQGRGWDEQFF.

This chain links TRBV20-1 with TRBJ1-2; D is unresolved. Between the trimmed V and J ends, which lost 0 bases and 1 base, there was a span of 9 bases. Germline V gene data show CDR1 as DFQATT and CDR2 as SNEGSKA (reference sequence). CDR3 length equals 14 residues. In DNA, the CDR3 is TGCAGTGCTAGAGATCTAGGGCTTAACTATGGCTACACCTTC. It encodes CSARDLGLNYGYTF.

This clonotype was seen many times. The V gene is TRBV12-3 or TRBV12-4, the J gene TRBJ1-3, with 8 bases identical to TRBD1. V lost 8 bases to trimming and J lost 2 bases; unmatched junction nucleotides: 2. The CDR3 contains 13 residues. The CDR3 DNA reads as TGTGCCAGCGAGACAGGGGCTGGAAACACCATATATTTT. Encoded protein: CASETGAGNTIYF.

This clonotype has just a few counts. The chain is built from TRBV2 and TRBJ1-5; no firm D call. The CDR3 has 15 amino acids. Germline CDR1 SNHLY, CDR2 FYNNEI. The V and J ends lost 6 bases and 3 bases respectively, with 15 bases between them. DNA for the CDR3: TGTGCCAGCAGGGTCGATTGGGCTTCCAATCAGCCCCAGCATTTT. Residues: CASRVDWASNQPQHF.

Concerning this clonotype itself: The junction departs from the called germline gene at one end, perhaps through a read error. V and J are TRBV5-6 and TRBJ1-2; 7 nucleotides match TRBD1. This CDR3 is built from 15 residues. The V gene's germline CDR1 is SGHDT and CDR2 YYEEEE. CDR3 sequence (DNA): TGCGCCAGCAGCCCTCCACGGACAGGCGTGTGGGGCTACACCTTC. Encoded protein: CASSPPRTGVWGYTF.

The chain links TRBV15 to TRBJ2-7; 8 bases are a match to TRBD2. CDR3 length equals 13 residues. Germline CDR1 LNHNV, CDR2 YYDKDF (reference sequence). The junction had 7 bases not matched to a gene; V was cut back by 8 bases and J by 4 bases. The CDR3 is CATRGAGVYEQYF. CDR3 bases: TGTGCCACCCGCGGAGCGGGGGTGTACGAGCAGTACTTC.

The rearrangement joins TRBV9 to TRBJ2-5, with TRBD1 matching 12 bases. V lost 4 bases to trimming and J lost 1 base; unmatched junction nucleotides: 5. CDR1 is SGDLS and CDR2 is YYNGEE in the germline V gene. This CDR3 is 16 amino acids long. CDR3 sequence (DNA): TGTGCCAGCAGCCCCCGGGACAGGGGGCGCCAAGAGACCCAGTACTTC. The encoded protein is CASSPRDRGRQETQYF.

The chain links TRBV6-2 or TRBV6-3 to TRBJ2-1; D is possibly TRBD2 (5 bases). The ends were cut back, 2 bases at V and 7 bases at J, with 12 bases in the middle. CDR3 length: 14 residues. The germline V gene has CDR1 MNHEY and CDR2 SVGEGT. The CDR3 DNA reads TGTGCCAGCAGTTACATGCCCACTAGAAATGAGCAGTTCTTC. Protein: CASSYMPTRNEQFF.

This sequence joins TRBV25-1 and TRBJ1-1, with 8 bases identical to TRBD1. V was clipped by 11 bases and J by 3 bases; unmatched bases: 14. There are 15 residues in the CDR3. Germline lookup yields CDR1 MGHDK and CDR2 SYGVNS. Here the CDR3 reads CAWTQGAVGDTEAFF. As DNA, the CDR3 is TGTGCCTGGACGCAGGGGGCGGTCGGGGACACTGAAGCTTTCTTT.

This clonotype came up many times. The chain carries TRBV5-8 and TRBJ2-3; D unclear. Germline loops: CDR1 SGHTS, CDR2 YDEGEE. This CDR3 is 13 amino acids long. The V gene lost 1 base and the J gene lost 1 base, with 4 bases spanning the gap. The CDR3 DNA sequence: TGTGCCAGCAGCTTGCGGGGCACAGATACGCAGTATTTT. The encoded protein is CASSLRGTDTQYF.

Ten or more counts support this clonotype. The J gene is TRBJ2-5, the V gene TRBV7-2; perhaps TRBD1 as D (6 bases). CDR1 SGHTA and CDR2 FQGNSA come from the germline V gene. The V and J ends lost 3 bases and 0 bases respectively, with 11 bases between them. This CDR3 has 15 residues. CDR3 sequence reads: CASSFVTGYQETQYF. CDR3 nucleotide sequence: TGTGCCAGCAGCTTCGTTACAGGGTACCAAGAGACCCAGTACTTC.

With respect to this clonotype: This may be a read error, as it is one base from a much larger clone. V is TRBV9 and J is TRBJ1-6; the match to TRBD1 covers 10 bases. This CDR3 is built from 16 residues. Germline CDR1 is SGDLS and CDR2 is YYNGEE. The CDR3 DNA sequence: TGTTCCAGCAGCGCCGGACAGGGGGTTGGCAATTCACCCCTCCACTTT. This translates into CSSSAGQGVGNSPLHF.

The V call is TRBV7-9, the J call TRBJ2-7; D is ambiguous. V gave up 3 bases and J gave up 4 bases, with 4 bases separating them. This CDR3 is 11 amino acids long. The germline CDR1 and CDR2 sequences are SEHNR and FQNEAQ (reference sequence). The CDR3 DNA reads TGTGCCAGCAGCTTGGATTACGAGCAGTACTTC. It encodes CASSLDYEQYF.

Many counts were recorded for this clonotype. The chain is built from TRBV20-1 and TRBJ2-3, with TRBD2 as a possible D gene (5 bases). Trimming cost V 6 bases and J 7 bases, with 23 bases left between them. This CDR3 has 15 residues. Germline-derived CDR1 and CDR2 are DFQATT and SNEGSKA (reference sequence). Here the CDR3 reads CSAPTDFTGRYTQYF. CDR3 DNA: TGCAGTGCCCCCACGGACTTTACCGGGCGATATACGCAGTATTTT.

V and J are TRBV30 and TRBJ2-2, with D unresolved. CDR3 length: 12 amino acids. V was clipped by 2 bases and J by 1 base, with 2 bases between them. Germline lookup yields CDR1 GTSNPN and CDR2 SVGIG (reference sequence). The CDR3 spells CAWSMNTGELFF. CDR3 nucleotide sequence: TGTGCCTGGAGTATGAACACCGGGGAGCTGTTTTTT.

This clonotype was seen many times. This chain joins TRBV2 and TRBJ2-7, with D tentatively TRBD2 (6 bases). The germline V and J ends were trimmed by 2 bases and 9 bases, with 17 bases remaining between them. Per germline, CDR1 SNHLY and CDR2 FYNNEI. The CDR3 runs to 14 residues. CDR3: CASSEREVRGWQYF. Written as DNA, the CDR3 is TGTGCCAGCAGTGAAAGGGAGGTGAGGGGTTGGCAGTACTTC.

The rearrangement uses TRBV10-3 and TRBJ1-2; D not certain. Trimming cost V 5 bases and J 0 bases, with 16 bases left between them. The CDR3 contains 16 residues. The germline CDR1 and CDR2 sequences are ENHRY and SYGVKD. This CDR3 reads CAISFCQVKANYGYTF. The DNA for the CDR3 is TGTGCCATCAGTTTTTGTCAGGTGAAAGCTAACTATGGCTACACCTTC.

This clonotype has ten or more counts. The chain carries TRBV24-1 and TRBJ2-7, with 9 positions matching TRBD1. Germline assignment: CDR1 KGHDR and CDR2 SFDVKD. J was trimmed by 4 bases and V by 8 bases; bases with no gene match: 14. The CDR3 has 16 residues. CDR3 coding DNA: TGTGCCACCAACTCCCCCCAACAGGGGGCGTATTACGAGCAGTACTTC. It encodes CATNSPQQGAYYEQYF.

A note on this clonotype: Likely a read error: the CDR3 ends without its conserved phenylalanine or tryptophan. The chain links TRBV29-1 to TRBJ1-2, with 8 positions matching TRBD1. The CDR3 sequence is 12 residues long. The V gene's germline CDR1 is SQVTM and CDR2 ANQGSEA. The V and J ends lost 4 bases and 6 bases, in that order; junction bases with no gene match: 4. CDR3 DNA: TGCAGCGTTGGGACAGGGTCGCATGGCTACACCTAC. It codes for CSVGTGSHGYTY.

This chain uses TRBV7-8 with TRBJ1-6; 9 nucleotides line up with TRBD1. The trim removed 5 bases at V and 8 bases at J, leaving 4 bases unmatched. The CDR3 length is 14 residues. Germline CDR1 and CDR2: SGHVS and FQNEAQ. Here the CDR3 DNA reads TGTGCCAGCAGCATGGGACAGGGAGATTCACCCCTCCACTTT. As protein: CASSMGQGDSPLHF.

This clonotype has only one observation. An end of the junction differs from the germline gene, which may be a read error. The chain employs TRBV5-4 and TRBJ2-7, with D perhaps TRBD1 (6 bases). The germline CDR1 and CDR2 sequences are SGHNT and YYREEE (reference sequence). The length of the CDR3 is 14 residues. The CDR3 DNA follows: TGCGCCAGCAGCTTGGATACAGGGATGTACGAGCAGTACTTC. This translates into CASSLDTGMYEQYF.

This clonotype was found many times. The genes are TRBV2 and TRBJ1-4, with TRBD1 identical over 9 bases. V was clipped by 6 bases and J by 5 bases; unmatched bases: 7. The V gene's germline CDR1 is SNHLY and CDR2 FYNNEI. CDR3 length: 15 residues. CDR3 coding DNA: TGTGCCAGCAGCGAGACAGGGGGTCGAAATGAAAAACTGTTTTTT. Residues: CASSETGGRNEKLFF.

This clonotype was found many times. The CDR3 loop reads CAIKGTRTNYGYTF. CDR3 nucleotides: TGTGCCATCAAAGGGACACGGACTAACTATGGCTACACCTTC. The chain uses TRBV12-3 or TRBV12-4 and TRBJ1-2; TRBD1 might be the D (6 bases). CDR3 size: 14 residues. V lost 10 bases to trimming and J lost 0 bases, with 15 bases between them.

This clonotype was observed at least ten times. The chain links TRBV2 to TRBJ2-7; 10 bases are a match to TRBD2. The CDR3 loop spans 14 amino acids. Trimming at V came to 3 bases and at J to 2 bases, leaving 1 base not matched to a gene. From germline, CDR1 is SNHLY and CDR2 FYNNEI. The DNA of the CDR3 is TGTGCCAGCAGTGAGAGCGGGAGGGCCTACGAGCAGTACTTC. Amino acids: CASSESGRAYEQYF.